The present TCR beta chain was sequenced within a study of shared clonotypes between healthy human individuals. As defined, naive CD8 cells were CD45RO-negative and positively selected for CCR7, with terminally differentiated effector memory CD45RA+ cells excluded. Clones were sequenced by immunoSEQ multiplex PCR, and TCRdb holds only the in-frame ones, with some missing. The sample lists 800,000 to 950,000 clones, 96% occurring once. The sequenced sample consisted of naive CD8+ T cells sorted from blood. The receptor was isolated from a man aged 25-45 years in good health.

In DNA, the CDR3 is TGTGCCAGCAGCTTTACGGGAGAGACCCAGTACTTC. This codes for CASSFTGETQYF. The V and J genes are TRBV5-6 and TRBJ2-5; D unclear. The CDR3 is made up of 12 amino acids. Trimming pared 2 bases from V and 4 bases from J, leaving 6 bases between. The germline V gene encodes CDR1 SGHDT and CDR2 YYEEEE.